The TCR beta chain under discussion was sequenced for a study of cytomegalovirus exposure and HLA in healthy donors. Study summary: About 85 million unique TCR sequences came from HLA-typed donors in an early release. Points from the study as a whole: In a later analysis, productive TCRs from donors in an Asian-associated ancestry cluster reportedly carried fewer N-insertions than the cohort mean. According to a later analysis, most TCR beta chains associated with CMV appeared HLA-restricted. The study labeled 150 to 200 TCR beta chains cytomegalovirus-associated.

PCR involved 60 Vbeta and 13 Jbeta primers. Libraries were prepared by immunoSEQ multiplex PCR; TCRdb keeps only in-frame clonotypes and omits some of them. This sample yields around 150,000 clones, of which 80% are seen a single time; about 2% belongs to the top ten. Of note for this clone: Its matching antigen is unknown.

Trimming removed 8 bases at V and 4 bases at J, with 17 bases between. The CDR3 is made up of 14 amino acids. From germline, CDR1 is MNHEY and CDR2 SVGAGI. The chain recombines TRBV6-5 with TRBJ1-2, with TRBD1 as a possible D gene (6 bases). Sequenced: PBMCs. This sequence originates from a young man in good health and CMV-seronegative. This CDR3 is CASGKNEGVYGYTF. For the CDR3, the DNA is TGTGCCAGCGGAAAAAACGAGGGGGTCTATGGCTACACCTTC.